The T cell receptor (beta chain) described here comes from a study of persistence of HIV-infected CD4 T cells. This clone was picked up one time. Antigen specificity is unknown. The libraries were made with immunoSEQ version 4 in survey mode. Generated by immunoSEQ multiplex PCR, the TCRdb table keeps only in-frame clones and is missing some. The sample carries 35,000 to 55,000 clones, 89% recorded once. Anti-CD3/anti-CD28 beads served as a nonspecific positive control stimulus. Sorting of responding CD4+ T cells relied on upregulated CD40 ligand together with CD69. This CDR3 is built from 14 residues. V was clipped by 6 bases and J by 2 bases, with 13 bases between them. In germline, CDR1 is MGHDK, CDR2 SYGVNS.

Sample: CD4+ T cells sorted from PBMCs after approximately 20-hour stimulation, taken from a patient who received antiretroviral therapy. This chain uses TRBV25-1 with TRBJ1-2; D is possibly TRBD1 (5 bases). The clonotype was recovered from an adult man with HIV who was CMV-seropositive. CDR3 residues: CASRAPGGNYGYTF. The CDR3 DNA sequence: TGTGCCAGCAGGGCCCCGGGGGGGAACTATGGCTACACCTTC.